This TCR beta chain was profiled in a study of post-analysis software for immune sequencing data. This CDR3 comprises 16 residues. Germline loops: CDR1 SGHVS, CDR2 FNYEAQ. Unique molecular identifiers tagged the TCR beta cDNA libraries. TCRdb recomputed calls from the PCR reads with MiXCR, one row per CDR3 protein. The data contain roughly 800,000 distinct CDR3 sequences, roughly 27% of them singletons. Study-level results: Patients showed TRBV5-6, TRBV5-1 and TRBV20-1 among four to six TRBV segments more frequent than in controls. Normalized Chao1 diversity was significantly reduced in patients versus controls.

To note about this clonotype: Its cognate antigen is unknown. The junction does not match germline at one end; this may be a read error.

Sequencing input: blood. The rearrangement links TRBV7-6 to TRBJ2-4; 10 bases align to TRBD1. The closer fit of TRBJ2-5 to the DNA end suggests the J call may be wrong. The sequence derives from a girl aged 5 to 17 with multiple sclerosis. CDR3 loop: CAGSSGTGVGKETQYF. The CDR3 coding sequence is TGTGCCGGCAGCTCAGGGACAGGGGTAGGGAAGGAGACCCAGTACTTC.